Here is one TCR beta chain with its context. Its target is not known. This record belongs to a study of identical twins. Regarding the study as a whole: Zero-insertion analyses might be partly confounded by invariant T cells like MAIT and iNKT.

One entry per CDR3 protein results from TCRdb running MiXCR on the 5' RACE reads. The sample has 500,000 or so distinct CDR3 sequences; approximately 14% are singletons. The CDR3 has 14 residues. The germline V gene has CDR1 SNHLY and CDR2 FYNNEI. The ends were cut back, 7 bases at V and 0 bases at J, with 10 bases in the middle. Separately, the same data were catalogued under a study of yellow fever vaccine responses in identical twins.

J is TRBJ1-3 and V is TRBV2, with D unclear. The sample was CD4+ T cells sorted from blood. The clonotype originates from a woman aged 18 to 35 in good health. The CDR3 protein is CASKMIVSGNTIYF. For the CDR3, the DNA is TGTGCCAGCAAGATGATTGTCTCTGGAAACACCATATATTTT.